This TCR beta chain emerged from a study of T cells after yellow fever vaccination. The study's findings and limits: Reappearance after the booster was observed for most primary-vaccination clones (roughly 96% CD4, around 90% CD8).

It was through 5'RACE template switching that TCR cDNA was made, with a universal primer site and UMIs added. Using its own MiXCR run on the 5' RACE reads, TCRdb lists one record per CDR3 protein. The sample has about 320,000 distinct CDR3 sequences, about 10% seen once. CDR1 and CDR2 from the germline V gene are MNHEY and SMNVEV (reference sequence). The trim removed 5 bases at V and 8 bases at J, leaving 14 bases unmatched. This CDR3 has 15 residues. This clonotype appeared many times. What it recognizes is unknown. The rearrangement uses TRBV27 and TRBJ1-2, with 7 bases matching TRBD1. The TCR originated in a man in his late teens or twenties who received the YFV17D yellow fever vaccine. Sequencing used CD4+ T cells sorted from PBMCs, obtained 45 days after the yellow fever booster vaccination. This CDR3 is CASSVYRGYEEGYTF. The CDR3 DNA sequence: TGTGCCAGCAGTGTGTACAGGGGTTATGAGGAAGGCTACACCTTC.